Each of the 14 T cell receptor beta chains below was sequenced from the same sample in a study of blood T cell repertoires in COVID-19. Sequenced by immunoSEQ multiplex PCR; TCRdb stores in-frame clones only, minus some. This sample has about 61,000 clones; about 90% occur once, and the top ten carry 20% to 25%. Sequencing used peripheral blood. The receptor set was obtained from a woman aged 45-65 years with active or convalescent COVID-19.

Only one count was recorded for this clone. The V gene is TRBV6-6, the J gene TRBJ2-7, with 7 bases matching TRBD2. Germline V CDR1 and CDR2: MNHNY, SVGAGI (reference sequence). Germline trimming cut 6 bases from V and 3 bases from J; bases unmatched to any gene: 11. This CDR3 is 15 amino acids long. DNA of the CDR3: TGTGCCAGCAGGGCCGGGCTAGCGGAGATCTACGAGCAGTACTTC. It codes for CASRAGLAEIYEQYF.

The rearrangement joins TRBV7-6 to TRBJ2-7, with D tentatively TRBD2 (6 bases). This CDR3 has 15 residues. Trimming shortened V by 2 bases and J by 2 bases, and 13 bases separated the two germline ends. CDR1 and CDR2 from the germline V gene are SGHVS and FNYEAQ. As DNA, the CDR3 is TGTGCCAGCAGCTTAAAAGTTAGCGGTACCTACGAGCAGTACTTC. This translates into CASSLKVSGTYEQYF.

The chain recombines TRBV11-2 with TRBJ2-1; no clear D. V lost 3 bases and J 12 bases, leaving 12 bases between the germline ends. The germline gives CDR1 SGHAT, CDR2 FQNNGV. This CDR3 has 12 residues. The CDR3 loop is CASSFSMLGQFF. For the CDR3, the DNA is TGTGCCAGCAGCTTTTCAATGCTCGGGCAGTTCTTC.

CDR3 DNA: TGCAGCGTTGGAGCGACAGCCCAAGAGACCCAGTACTTC. It specifies CSVGATAQETQYF. The chain joins TRBV29-1 to TRBJ2-5, with a possible D match to TRBD1 (5 bases). The CDR3 length is 13 residues. Germline CDR1 and CDR2: SQVTM and ANQGSEA. Trimming pared 4 bases from V and 1 base from J, leaving 10 bases between.

The CDR3: CATSRASDTQYF. For the CDR3, the DNA is TGTGCCACCAGCAGAGCTAGCGATACGCAGTATTTT. This rearrangement joins TRBV15 to TRBJ2-3; D is perhaps TRBD2 (5 bases). This CDR3 is built from 12 residues. V lost 1 base, J lost 6 bases, and 5 bases lay in between. Germline assignment: CDR1 LNHNV and CDR2 YYDKDF (reference sequence).

The chain employs TRBV6-5 and TRBJ1-1, with TRBD1 identical over 7 bases. Germline loops: CDR1 MNHEY, CDR2 SVGAGI. V was pared by 6 bases and J by 3 bases, with 7 bases of the junction left unmatched. The CDR3 spans 14 residues. The chain's CDR3 is CASSDRAAYTEAFF. In DNA, the CDR3 is TGTGCCAGCAGCGACAGGGCTGCGTACACTGAAGCTTTCTTT.

The chain couples TRBV5-4 to TRBJ1-4; 8 bases are a match to TRBD1. CDR1 is SGHNT and CDR2 is YYREEE in the germline V gene (reference sequence). V was clipped by 3 bases and J by 2 bases; unmatched bases: 12. The CDR3 totals 18 residues. This CDR3 is CASSSDRGSTRTNEKLFF. The CDR3 nucleotides are TGTGCCAGCAGCTCCGACAGGGGATCAACTCGGACTAATGAAAAACTGTTTTTT. Together with reference TRBV5-4 and TRBJ1-4, the CDR3 gives the full variable domain: ETGVTQSPTHLIKTRGQQVTLRCSSQSGHNTVSWYQQALGQGPQFIFQYYREEENGRGNFPPRFSGLQFPNYSSELNVNALELDDSALYLCASSSDRGSTRTNEKLFFGSGTQLSVL.

The chain recombines TRBV9 with TRBJ1-1; TRBD1 might be the D (6 bases). Germline CDR1 reads SGDLS; CDR2 reads YYNGEE. V shed 7 bases and J shed 1 base, with 11 bases lying between them. The CDR3 consists of 13 residues. CDR3 DNA: TGTGCCAGCGCAGGACAGCCGAACACTGAAGCTTTCTTT. Its translation is CASAGQPNTEAFF.

The chain has TRBV5-1 and TRBJ2-5; 11 bases are a match to TRBD2. The germline V gene has CDR1 SGHRS and CDR2 YFSETQ. Unmatched junction bases numbered 7, after V lost 0 bases and J lost 6 bases. This CDR3 comprises 16 residues. The CDR3 DNA follows: TGCGCCAGCAGCTTGGTAACTAGCGGGAGCGTAAAGACCCAGTACTTC. This gives the protein CASSLVTSGSVKTQYF.

The sample holds one count of this clone. V is TRBV29-1 and J is TRBJ2-7; TRBD1 matches at 7 bases. The CDR3 runs to 13 residues. Germline values: CDR1 SQVTM, CDR2 ANQGSEA. The trim removed 4 bases at V and 0 bases at J, leaving 3 bases unmatched. The chain's CDR3 is CSVGQGNSYEQYF. The CDR3 region has the DNA TGCAGCGTTGGACAGGGCAACTCCTACGAGCAGTACTTC.

The chain has TRBV29-1 and TRBJ1-6, with 7 bases lining up with TRBD1. Germline values: CDR1 SQVTM, CDR2 ANQGSEA. The CDR3 totals 15 residues. The junction had 5 bases not matched to a gene; V was cut back by 6 bases and J by 0 bases. CDR3 bases: TGCAGCGTCGCGACAGGGAGCTCCTATAATTCACCCCTCCACTTT. Translated: CSVATGSSYNSPLHF.

The chain uses TRBV3-1 (or the pseudogene TRBV3-2) and TRBJ1-2; possible D gene TRBD1, 5 bases. Germline CDR1 LGHDT, CDR2 YNNKEL (reference sequence). The CDR3 extends over 14 amino acids. Between the trimmed V and J ends, which lost 1 base and 5 bases, there was a span of 11 bases. Here the CDR3 DNA reads TGTGCCAGCAGCCAAGGACTGGGGGGATATGGCTACACCTTC. Its protein product is CASSQGLGGYGYTF.

This sequence joins TRBV6-1 and TRBJ1-3; 11 bases are a match to TRBD1. CDR1 and CDR2 (germline): MNHNS, SASEGT. The CDR3 totals 19 residues. Trimming took 2 bases from V and 5 from J; bases not matched to a gene: 14. Written as DNA, the CDR3 is TGTGCCAGCAGTGAAAGGACAGGGGGCTTGGCCGGGAAGAGAAACACCATATATTTT. Encoded protein: CASSERTGGLAGKRNTIYF.

This clone was recorded only once. The chain recombines TRBV19 with TRBJ1-5; no clear D gene. Deletions cut 1 base from V and 2 bases from J, with 9 bases between. The length of the CDR3 is 15 residues. Germline loops: CDR1 LNHDA, CDR2 SQIVND (reference sequence). In DNA, the CDR3 is TGTGCCAGTAGTATAGTAAGCGACGGCAATCAGCCCCAGCATTTT. Residues: CASSIVSDGNQPQHF.